The source of this T cell receptor (beta chain) is a study of beta chain features in type 1 diabetes. Study observations and caveats: Shorter TCRB CDR3s, moderately but significantly so, marked every one of the four CD4+ subsets in Type 1 diabetes patients.

Germline CDR1 reads SGHTA; CDR2 reads FQGNSA. The CDR3 is made up of 16 amino acids. Trimming shortened V by 2 bases and J by 3 bases, and 14 bases separated the two germline ends. Sequencing targeted expressed TCRB transcripts, as all isolated RNA had been reverse transcribed. The assay was immunoSEQ multiplex PCR, and TCRdb's table has in-frame clones only and misses some. This table holds 300,000 to 350,000 clones, 13% found once. About this clone itself: Its specificity is not known.

Populations obtained by sorting all exceeded 95% purity. The clonotype comes from a woman aged 18-35 years with type 1 diabetes. V is TRBV7-2 and J is TRBJ1-5; D is undetermined. Sequencing was performed on naive CD4+ T cells from blood. This CDR3 is CASSLQPAGSNQPQHF. The CDR3 DNA reads as TGTGCCAGCAGCTTACAGCCGGCAGGTTCCAATCAGCCCCAGCATTTT.